This T cell receptor beta chain was obtained from a study of blood T cell repertoires in COVID-19 (dated by TCRdb to 2020 to 2021). Study-wide context: Collaborator samples came from the United States, Italy and Spain and covered acute and convalescent phases of COVID-19. The material from the prospective study consisted of cDNA or gDNA derived from T cells, B-cell-depleted T cells, or PBMCs. The dataset comprised deeply sampled blood TCRbeta repertoires from subjects exposed to, actively infected with, or recovered from COVID-19. The repertoires were released in a freely available public database intended as a resource for research on the immune response to SARS-CoV-2. The samples were drawn from the first 160 participants of the ongoing ImmuneRACE study and from 1,254 subjects provided by 6 global collaborators. Nearly every sample came with metadata listing a de-identified subject ID, COVID-19 status, age in years and sex. Where available, HLA class I and class II types were taken from metadata supplied by the sample provider and were not determined by assay-based typing.

Comments on this clone: Its antigen is still unknown. No much larger clone is present one base from it, and per-base qualities are unavailable.

Whole blood was collected in K2EDTA tubes by collaborating institutions according to the institutions' own protocols. For TCRbeta analysis, collaborators shipped samples in one of three forms: frozen whole blood, isolated PBMCs, or DNA extracted from either of those sample types. Points the paper makes about the study in general: The quantity of clinical and demographic metadata differed by source and by participant and was supplied without curation.

The CDR3 spans 15 residues, from the cysteine through the phenylalanine. The sequence is cut down to CDR3 DNA, 45 bases in frame from base 1. CDR1 and CDR2 (SGHTA, FQGNSA) derive from the germline V gene. V was cut back by 1 base and J by 2 bases, leaving a gap of 9 bases between them. TCRbeta CDR3 regions were amplified from genomic DNA using the immunoSEQ Assay, a bias-controlled multiplex PCR. For the original study's pipeline: The number of nucleated cells in each sample was estimated from the amplification of reference gene primers within the assay. To quantify the absolute abundance of each unique TCRbeta CDR3 rearrangement, sequence reads were collapsed and filtered. For each sample, productive Simpson clonality was calculated as the square root of Simpson's diversity index across productive rearrangements. TCRdb carries this immuneACCESS record with in-frame sequences only. Its versions omit some clonotypes, under half of them owing to an unresolved V gene in the studies checked, with the rest unexplained. V and J calls and clone size come straight from that table; D and trimming were deduced from the DNA. This sample holds under 200,000 clones; 60% to 85% were observed only once. The top ten clones comprise roughly 17% of the sample.

This TCR came from a man aged 55 to 70 with active or convalescent COVID-19. This chain joins TRBV7-2 to TRBJ1-3; the D gene is perhaps TRBD1, on 6 matching bases. The specimen was peripheral blood. Here is the DNA: TGTGCCAGCAGCTTAGACAGGGTCCCTGGAAACACCATATATTTT. The encoded protein is CASSLDRVPGNTIYF.